Following are 14 T cell receptor beta chains from one sample sequenced in a study of T cell responses to AZD1222 COVID-19 vaccine. Clones were sequenced by immunoSEQ multiplex PCR, and TCRdb holds only the in-frame ones, with some missing. The sample has approximately 140,000 clones, 90% seen once. The sequencing here drew on peripheral blood, taken 28 days after the second AZD1222 dose. These receptors all come from an adult who received the AZD1222 COVID-19 vaccine.

The chain is built from TRBV13 and TRBJ2-2; a weak D match, TRBD1 (5 bases). Germline values: CDR1 PRHDT, CDR2 FYEKMQ (reference sequence). CDR3 length equals 17 residues. With 5 bases removed from V and 5 bases from J, the gap between germline ends came to 21 bases. CDR3 bases: TGTGCCAGCAGCCTAAACACCCTGCGAAGGGGTACCGGGGAGCTGTTTTTT. The encoded protein is CASSLNTLRRGTGELFF.

This chain links TRBV7-8 with TRBJ2-5; the match to TRBD1 covers 12 bases. The trim removed 3 bases at V and 4 bases at J, leaving 6 bases unmatched. The CDR3 length is 16 residues. Germline CDR1 and CDR2: SGHVS and FQNEAQ. The CDR3 reads CASSLARDRGRETQYF. Written as DNA, the CDR3 is TGTGCCAGCAGCTTGGCCCGGGACAGGGGGCGAGAGACCCAGTACTTC. The full variable domain, in which reference TRBV7-8 and TRBJ2-5 provide the parts outside the CDR3, is GAGVSQSPRYKVAKRGQDVALRCDPISGHVSLFWYQQALGQGPEFLTYFQNEAQLDKSGLPSDRFFAERPEGSVSTLKIQRTQQEDSAVYLCASSLARDRGRETQYFGPGTRLLVL.

The chain has TRBV7-9 and TRBJ2-7; 8 bases are shared with TRBD1. Germline V gene sequence: CDR1 SEHNR, CDR2 FQNEAQ (reference sequence). J was trimmed by 2 bases and V by 4 bases; bases with no gene match: 16. This CDR3 has 18 amino acids. The CDR3 region has the DNA TGTGCCAGCAGCTCCCCGCTCTCCCAGGGGGCGCAGACCTACGAGCAGTACTTC. It encodes CASSSPLSQGAQTYEQYF.

The genes are TRBV9 and TRBJ1-1; D possibly corresponds to TRBD1 (5 bases). CDR3 size: 15 residues. V was cut by 0 bases and J by 2 bases, with 11 bases left in between. CDR1 is SGDLS, CDR2 YYNGEE, per germline. The DNA for the CDR3 is TGTGCCAGCAGCGTAGGGGTTACAGGTAACACTGAAGCTTTCTTT. Translated: CASSVGVTGNTEAFF.

The V call is TRBV27, the J call TRBJ2-7, with 7 nucleotides matching TRBD1. This CDR3 comprises 18 residues. Germline CDR1 is MNHEY and CDR2 is SMNVEV (reference sequence). Trimming took 5 bases from V and 4 from J; bases not matched to a gene: 20. CDR3 amino acids: CASSPYFRPGTDPYEQYF. The CDR3, as DNA: TGTGCCAGCAGTCCTTACTTTCGTCCTGGGACAGACCCTTACGAGCAGTACTTC.

This chain links TRBV9 with TRBJ2-1, with 12 bases aligning to TRBD2. This CDR3 spans 18 amino acids. Germline trimming cut 3 bases from V and 1 base from J; bases unmatched to any gene: 8. Germline-derived CDR1 and CDR2 are SGDLS and YYNGEE. DNA for the CDR3: TGTGCCAGCAGCGGGAGACTAGCGGGAGTGTTTTCCTACAATGAGCAGTTCTTC. Translation gives CASSGRLAGVFSYNEQFF.

This clone was found once. For the CDR3, the DNA is TGTGCCAGCAGCTTAGAAGGGGGCCGGTGGGGCTACACCTTC. This gives the protein CASSLEGGRWGYTF. The chain uses TRBV7-9 and TRBJ1-2; TRBD1 agrees at 7 bases. Germline V lookup: CDR1 SEHNR, CDR2 FQNEAQ (reference sequence). The CDR3 extends over 14 amino acids. J gave up 8 bases and V 1 base, and 7 bases lay outside the gene matches.

The chain carries TRBV12-1 and TRBJ2-3; the D call of TRBD2 is as the table states it, not checked on the DNA. TRBV12-1 is reported as a pseudogene. The CDR3 is made up of 18 amino acids. CDR3 nucleotides: TGTGCCAGCAGCTTTAGAGCGGGAGGGGCCTTTGGCACAGATACGCAGTATTTT. Its protein is CASSFRAGGAFGTDTQYF.

Concerning this clone: Other DNA sequences of this sample code for an identical CDR3. J is TRBJ1-1 and V is TRBV6-4, with 8 positions matching TRBD1. V lost 4 bases, J lost 1 base, and 2 bases stayed unmatched. The length of the CDR3 is 14 residues. Germline V CDR1 and CDR2: MRHNA, SNTAGT. CDR3 in DNA: TGTGCCAGCAGTGTCGACAGGGGGAACACTGAAGCTTTCTTT. Translated: CASSVDRGNTEAFF.

The gene calls are TRBV2 and TRBJ2-1; no clear D. CDR3 length: 15 residues. Germline V gene data show CDR1 as SNHLY and CDR2 as FYNNEI. Trimming cost V 3 bases and J 12 bases, with 21 bases left between them. CDR3 amino acids: CASSDFPGTPLRQFF. CDR3 DNA sequence: TGTGCCAGCAGTGACTTCCCGGGTACCCCCCTGCGGCAGTTCTTC.

This clone was seen only once. The genes are TRBV5-8 and TRBJ2-2; 9 positions agree with TRBD1. The germline CDR1 and CDR2 sequences are SGHTS and YDEGEE. With V trimmed by 3 bases and J by 2 bases, 5 bases remained unmatched. The CDR3 has 16 residues. The CDR3 spells CASSSGTGTNTGELFF. CDR3 sequence (DNA): TGTGCCAGCAGCTCCGGGACAGGGACAAACACCGGGGAGCTGTTTTTT.

The chain employs TRBV9 and TRBJ2-5, with TRBD2 as a possible D gene (6 bases). The CDR3 is 15 amino acids. Germline values: CDR1 SGDLS, CDR2 YYNGEE. Trimming removed 2 bases from V and 5 bases from J, with 16 bases in between. CDR3 nucleotide sequence: TGTGCCAGCAGCGTCTCCCCTAGCGCCGGGGAGACCCAGTACTTC. The encoded protein is CASSVSPSAGETQYF. Drawing the rest from reference TRBV9 and TRBJ2-5, the complete variable domain is DSGVTQTPKHLITATGQRVTLRCSPRSGDLSVYWYQQSLDQGLQFLIQYYNGEERAKGNILERFSAQQFPDLHSELNLSSLELGDSALYFCASSVSPSAGETQYFGPGTRLLVL.

This chain uses TRBV3-1 (or the pseudogene TRBV3-2) with TRBJ2-1, with 14 bases identical to TRBD2. V was clipped by 5 bases and J by 2 bases; unmatched bases: 8. Germline assignment: CDR1 LGHDT and CDR2 YNNKEL (reference sequence). The CDR3 spans 18 residues. CDR3 nucleotide sequence: TGTGCCAGCAGCTGGGGACTAGCGGGAGACGCGGCCTACAATGAGCAGTTCTTC. It encodes CASSWGLAGDAAYNEQFF.

The chain has TRBV5-4 and TRBJ2-1; the match to TRBD2 covers 11 bases. Trimming removed 5 bases from V and 7 bases from J; junction bases left unmatched: 8. This CDR3 comprises 15 residues. CDR1 and CDR2 from the germline V gene are SGHNT and YYREEE (reference sequence). The CDR3 here is CASRDTSGSRNEQFF. The CDR3 DNA follows: TGTGCCAGCAGAGATACTAGCGGGAGTCGTAATGAGCAGTTCTTC.